This passage covers 26 T cell receptor beta chains from one sample sequenced in a study of blood T cell repertoires in COVID-19. The repertoire was sequenced with immunoSEQ multiplex PCR; TCRdb's copy has only in-frame clones and lacks some. The sample has 95,000 to 150,000 clones, approximately 85% seen once. What was sequenced was peripheral blood. The receptors derive from a woman older than 75 with acute or convalescent COVID-19.

This clone has ten or more counts. The V and J genes are TRBV2 and TRBJ1-2; D remains unclear. The CDR3 runs to 15 residues. Trimming shortened V by 6 bases and J by 6 bases, and 20 bases separated the two germline ends. Germline V CDR1 and CDR2: SNHLY, FYNNEI. The CDR3 sequence: CASRTLWGGPDGYTF. CDR3 DNA: TGTGCCAGCAGGACCCTCTGGGGAGGGCCCGATGGCTACACCTTC.

The chain carries TRBV2 and TRBJ1-1; 7 bases are a match to TRBD1. V lost 10 bases to trimming and J lost 0 bases; unmatched junction nucleotides: 8. CDR3 size: 14 residues. Germline V CDR1 and CDR2: SNHLY, FYNNEI. The DNA for the CDR3 is TGTGCCATCCGGGACAGTCAAATGAACACTGAAGCTTTCTTT. The encoded protein is CAIRDSQMNTEAFF.

V usage is TRBV5-1 and J usage is TRBJ1-1, with TRBD1 matching 7 bases. This CDR3 comprises 15 residues. Losses at the gene ends were 3 bases for V and 0 bases for J; bases not matched to a gene: 5. Per the germline V gene, CDR1 is SGHRS and CDR2 is YFSETQ. CDR3 sequence (DNA): TGCGCCAGCAGCTCTCCGGGACAGATGAACACTGAAGCTTTCTTT. Its protein product is CASSSPGQMNTEAFF.

The chain joins TRBV28 to TRBJ1-4; the D is unclear. CDR3 length: 12 amino acids. The V end was cut by 3 bases, the J end by 11 bases, with 10 bases between. Germline V CDR1 and CDR2: MDHEN, SYDVKM. In DNA form, the CDR3 reads TGTGCCAGCAGTTTGCGGGCGGGGAAACTGTTTTTT. It is translated as CASSLRAGKLFF. Complete variable domain (other parts from reference TRBV28 and TRBJ1-4): DVKVTQSSRYLVKRTGEKVFLECVQDMDHENMFWYRQDPGLGLRLIYFSYDVKMKEKGDIPEGYSVSREKKERFSLILESASTNQTSMYLCASSLRAGKLFFGSGTQLSVL.

The gene calls are TRBV4-1 and TRBJ1-1, with 8 positions matching TRBD1. The CDR3 contains 16 residues. CDR1 and CDR2 from the germline V gene are MGHRA and YSYEKL. After removal of 1 base from V and 5 bases from J, the junction contained 9 bases not matched to a gene. CDR3 bases: TGCGCCAGCAGCCAAGGACGCCAGGGGGCGAGGACTGAAGCTTTCTTT. This translates into CASSQGRQGARTEAFF.

This clone turned up a few times. The chain links TRBV9 to TRBJ1-1; no clear D. V shed 1 base and J shed 6 bases, with 13 bases lying between them. Per the germline V gene, CDR1 is SGDLS and CDR2 is YYNGEE. This CDR3 region has 14 residues. The CDR3 loop is CASSVTASESEAFF. CDR3 sequence (DNA): TGTGCCAGCAGCGTAACCGCCTCGGAGTCTGAAGCTTTCTTT.

This chain joins TRBV5-1 and TRBJ1-4; D perhaps matches TRBD1 (6 bases). CDR1 and CDR2 from the germline V gene are SGHRS and YFSETQ. V lost 1 base, J lost 3 bases, and 7 bases lay in between. The CDR3 has 14 amino acids. The CDR3 DNA reads TGCGCCAGCAGCTTGACAGGGTCTAATGAAAAACTGTTTTTT. This codes for CASSLTGSNEKLFF.

The gene calls are TRBV6-6 and TRBJ1-5; D is perhaps TRBD1 (6 bases). The ends were cut back, 3 bases at V and 4 bases at J, with 13 bases in the middle. CDR1 is MNHNY and CDR2 is SVGAGI in the germline V gene (reference sequence). CDR3 length: 15 amino acids. CDR3 protein: CASSYLSRGNQPQHF. The CDR3 nucleotides read TGTGCCAGCAGTTATTTGAGCAGGGGAAATCAGCCCCAGCATTTT.

The V and J genes are TRBV14 and TRBJ2-3; D unresolved. This CDR3 has 15 residues. Germline-derived CDR1 and CDR2 are SGHDN and FVKESK. The V end was cut by 1 base, the J end by 2 bases, with 10 bases between. CDR3 amino acids: CASSQGSQYTDTQYF. The CDR3 region has the DNA TGTGCCAGCAGCCAAGGGTCACAGTACACAGATACGCAGTATTTT.

This chain connects TRBV28 to TRBJ1-5; 7 bases fit TRBD1. After removal of 9 bases from V and 5 bases from J, the junction contained 10 bases not matched to a gene. The germline V gene encodes CDR1 MDHEN and CDR2 SYDVKM. The CDR3 sequence is 14 residues long. The CDR3 region is CASNLGTVHQPQHF. CDR3 nucleotides: TGTGCCAGTAACTTAGGGACAGTCCATCAGCCCCAGCATTTT.

V usage is TRBV6-4 and J usage is TRBJ2-6, with a tentative D call TRBD2 (5 bases). The CDR3 spans 16 residues. V was cut by 4 bases and J by 0 bases, with 10 bases left in between. The germline gives CDR1 MRHNA, CDR2 SNTAGT. The CDR3 DNA reads as TGTGCCAGCAGTGGGTTAGGGAGCTCTGGGGCCAACGTCCTGACTTTC. It translates to CASSGLGSSGANVLTF.

This chain uses TRBV28 with TRBJ1-2; a possible D gene is TRBD1 (6 bases). Trimming shortened V by 5 bases and J by 8 bases, and 18 bases separated the two germline ends. Germline CDR1 reads MDHEN; CDR2 reads SYDVKM. This CDR3 is 14 amino acids long. The CDR3 reads CASSINTGSRGYTF. Written as DNA, the CDR3 is TGTGCCAGCAGTATCAACACAGGGTCTCGGGGCTACACCTTC.

The V and J genes are TRBV7-2 and TRBJ1-2; tentative D call: TRBD1 (5 bases). The V end lost 1 base, the J end lost 0 bases, and 9 bases lay between the germline ends. CDR3 length: 15 residues. Germline CDR1 and CDR2: SGHTA and FQGNSA. The CDR3 here is CASSLVRQSNYGYTF. The CDR3 nucleotides are TGTGCCAGCAGCTTAGTACGACAGTCTAACTATGGCTACACCTTC.

The chain uses TRBV6-1 and TRBJ1-5; tentative D call: TRBD1 (6 bases). Germline CDR1 and CDR2: MNHNS and SASEGT. The CDR3 runs 17 residues. V lost 2 bases and J 5 bases, leaving 19 bases between the germline ends. CDR3 region: CASSEPYRVGPDQPQHF. CDR3 coding DNA: TGTGCCAGCAGTGAACCTTACAGGGTGGGACCGGATCAGCCCCAGCATTTT.

J is TRBJ1-5 and V is TRBV28; unclear D gene. V lost 6 bases and J 3 bases, leaving 21 bases between the germline ends. The CDR3 is made up of 17 amino acids. The germline V gene has CDR1 MDHEN and CDR2 SYDVKM. The CDR3 DNA is TGTGCCAGCAGCAAGATGACTAGGGCAAACTTCAATCAGCCCCAGCATTTT. Translation: CASSKMTRANFNQPQHF.

This chain joins TRBV7-2 and TRBJ2-3; TRBD2 aligns across 13 bases. V shed 2 bases, J shed 5 bases, and the junction held 13 bases outside the gene matches. The V gene's germline CDR1 is SGHTA and CDR2 FQGNSA. The CDR3 has 19 amino acids. The CDR3: CASSLKGLAGKHRGDTQYF. The CDR3 nucleotides read TGTGCCAGCAGCTTAAAGGGACTAGCGGGAAAACACCGGGGAGATACGCAGTATTTT.

The chain is built from TRBV15 and TRBJ1-2; D might be TRBD1 (6 bases). V was shortened by 5 bases and J by 5 bases, with 12 bases between the two germline ends. Looked up from germline, CDR1 is LNHNV and CDR2 is YYDKDF (reference sequence). There are 13 residues in the CDR3. The CDR3 bases are TGTGCCACCAGCCAGGGGTCCAGTTATGGCTACACCTTC. Amino acid sequence: CATSQGSSYGYTF. The full variable domain, its missing parts supplied by reference TRBV15 and TRBJ1-2, is DAMVIQNPRYQVTQFGKPVTLSCSQTLNHNVMYWYQQKSSQAPKLLFHYYDKDFNNEADTPDNFQSRRPNTSFCFLDIRSPGLGDTAMYLCATSQGSSYGYTFGSGTRLTVV.

The CDR3 DNA sequence: TGTGCCAGCAGTCGAATTTATGAAGCACCCGGCTACACCTTC. Its translation is CASSRIYEAPGYTF. The genes are TRBV27 and TRBJ1-2; no clear D gene. Germline values: CDR1 MNHEY, CDR2 SMNVEV (reference sequence). The CDR3 length is 14 residues. The germline V and J ends were trimmed by 5 bases and 8 bases, with 18 bases remaining between them.

This clone was seen a handful of times. Other nucleotide sequences in the sample specify the same CDR3. The gene calls are TRBV18 and TRBJ2-5; a possible D gene is TRBD2 (5 bases). Trimming left V 3 bases short and J 3 bases short, with 5 bases between. The germline CDR1 and CDR2 sequences are KGHSH and LQKENI. The CDR3 has 12 residues. CDR3 bases: TGTGCCAGCTCACCGAGGGAAGAGACCCAGTACTTC. Translated, it gives CASSPREETQYF.

This clone was seen a single time. V gene TRBV7-3 combines with J gene TRBJ2-1; possible D gene TRBD1, 5 bases. Germline V gene data show CDR1 as SGHTA and CDR2 as FQGTGA. The CDR3 contains 16 residues. The ends were cut back, 2 bases at V and 9 bases at J, with 20 bases in the middle. CDR3: CASSLLLGQGVGEQFF. CDR3 nucleotides: TGTGCCAGCAGCTTATTATTGGGTCAAGGGGTCGGTGAGCAGTTCTTC. Together with reference TRBV7-3 and TRBJ2-1, the CDR3 gives the full variable domain: GAGVSQTPSNKVTEKGKYVELRCDPISGHTALYWYRQSLGQGPEFLIYFQGTGAADDSGLPNDRFFAVRPEGSVSTLKIQRTERGDSAVYLCASSLLLGQGVGEQFFGPGTRLTVL.

This clone was found once. The V call is TRBV5-4, the J call TRBJ1-1; D is uncertain. Germline V gene data show CDR1 as SGHNT and CDR2 as YYREEE (reference sequence). The length of the CDR3 is 13 residues. V was pared by 0 bases and J by 0 bases, with 3 bases between. CDR3 sequence: CASSLDLNTEAFF. In DNA, the CDR3 is TGTGCCAGCAGCTTGGACTTGAACACTGAAGCTTTCTTT. The full variable domain, its missing parts supplied by reference TRBV5-4 and TRBJ1-1, is ETGVTQSPTHLIKTRGQQVTLRCSSQSGHNTVSWYQQALGQGPQFIFQYYREEENGRGNFPPRFSGLQFPNYSSELNVNALELDDSALYLCASSLDLNTEAFFGQGTRLTVV.

The chain employs TRBV28 and TRBJ1-2; a weak D match, TRBD1 (5 bases). CDR3 size: 15 residues. From germline, CDR1 is MDHEN and CDR2 SYDVKM. Trimming took off 3 bases at V and 2 bases at J, with 13 bases between the two ends. CDR3 protein: CASSFTRVVNYGYTF. The CDR3 nucleotides read TGTGCCAGCAGTTTTACCAGGGTTGTAAACTATGGCTACACCTTC.

J is TRBJ1-2 and V is TRBV2; perhaps TRBD1 as D (6 bases). Germline CDR1 and CDR2: SNHLY and FYNNEI. The CDR3 sequence is 14 residues long. Deletions cut 4 bases from V and 1 base from J, with 10 bases between. In nucleotides, the CDR3 is TGTGCCAGCAGTGCAGGGGCGGTTAACTATGGCTACACCTTC. Translating gives CASSAGAVNYGYTF.

This clone was observed a few times. The gene calls are TRBV6-5 and TRBJ1-5; D perhaps matches TRBD1 (6 bases). The CDR3 loop spans 14 amino acids. V was clipped by 4 bases and J by 4 bases, with 11 bases between them. Per the germline V gene, CDR1 is MNHEY and CDR2 is SVGAGI. The CDR3 DNA reads TGTGCCAGCAGTTTCTACAGGGTTAATCAGCCCCAGCATTTT. Translating it yields CASSFYRVNQPQHF.

This chain uses TRBV19 with TRBJ1-1; 9 positions match TRBD1. V lost 7 bases, J lost 7 bases, and 10 bases stayed unmatched. Germline V gene data show CDR1 as LNHDA and CDR2 as SQIVND (reference sequence). The CDR3 loop spans 14 amino acids. This CDR3 is CASTIQGALGEAFF. The CDR3 DNA reads TGTGCCAGTACCATACAGGGGGCTTTAGGTGAAGCTTTCTTT.

The chain's CDR3 is CASSGGDGRGEKLFF. The CDR3 DNA is TGTGCCAGCAGTGGGGGCGACGGTAGGGGTGAAAAACTGTTTTTT. The chain uses TRBV2 and TRBJ1-4, with D maybe TRBD1 (5 bases). The CDR3 is 15 amino acids. The V end lost 4 bases, the J end lost 7 bases, and 16 bases lay between the germline ends. Per germline, CDR1 SNHLY and CDR2 FYNNEI.